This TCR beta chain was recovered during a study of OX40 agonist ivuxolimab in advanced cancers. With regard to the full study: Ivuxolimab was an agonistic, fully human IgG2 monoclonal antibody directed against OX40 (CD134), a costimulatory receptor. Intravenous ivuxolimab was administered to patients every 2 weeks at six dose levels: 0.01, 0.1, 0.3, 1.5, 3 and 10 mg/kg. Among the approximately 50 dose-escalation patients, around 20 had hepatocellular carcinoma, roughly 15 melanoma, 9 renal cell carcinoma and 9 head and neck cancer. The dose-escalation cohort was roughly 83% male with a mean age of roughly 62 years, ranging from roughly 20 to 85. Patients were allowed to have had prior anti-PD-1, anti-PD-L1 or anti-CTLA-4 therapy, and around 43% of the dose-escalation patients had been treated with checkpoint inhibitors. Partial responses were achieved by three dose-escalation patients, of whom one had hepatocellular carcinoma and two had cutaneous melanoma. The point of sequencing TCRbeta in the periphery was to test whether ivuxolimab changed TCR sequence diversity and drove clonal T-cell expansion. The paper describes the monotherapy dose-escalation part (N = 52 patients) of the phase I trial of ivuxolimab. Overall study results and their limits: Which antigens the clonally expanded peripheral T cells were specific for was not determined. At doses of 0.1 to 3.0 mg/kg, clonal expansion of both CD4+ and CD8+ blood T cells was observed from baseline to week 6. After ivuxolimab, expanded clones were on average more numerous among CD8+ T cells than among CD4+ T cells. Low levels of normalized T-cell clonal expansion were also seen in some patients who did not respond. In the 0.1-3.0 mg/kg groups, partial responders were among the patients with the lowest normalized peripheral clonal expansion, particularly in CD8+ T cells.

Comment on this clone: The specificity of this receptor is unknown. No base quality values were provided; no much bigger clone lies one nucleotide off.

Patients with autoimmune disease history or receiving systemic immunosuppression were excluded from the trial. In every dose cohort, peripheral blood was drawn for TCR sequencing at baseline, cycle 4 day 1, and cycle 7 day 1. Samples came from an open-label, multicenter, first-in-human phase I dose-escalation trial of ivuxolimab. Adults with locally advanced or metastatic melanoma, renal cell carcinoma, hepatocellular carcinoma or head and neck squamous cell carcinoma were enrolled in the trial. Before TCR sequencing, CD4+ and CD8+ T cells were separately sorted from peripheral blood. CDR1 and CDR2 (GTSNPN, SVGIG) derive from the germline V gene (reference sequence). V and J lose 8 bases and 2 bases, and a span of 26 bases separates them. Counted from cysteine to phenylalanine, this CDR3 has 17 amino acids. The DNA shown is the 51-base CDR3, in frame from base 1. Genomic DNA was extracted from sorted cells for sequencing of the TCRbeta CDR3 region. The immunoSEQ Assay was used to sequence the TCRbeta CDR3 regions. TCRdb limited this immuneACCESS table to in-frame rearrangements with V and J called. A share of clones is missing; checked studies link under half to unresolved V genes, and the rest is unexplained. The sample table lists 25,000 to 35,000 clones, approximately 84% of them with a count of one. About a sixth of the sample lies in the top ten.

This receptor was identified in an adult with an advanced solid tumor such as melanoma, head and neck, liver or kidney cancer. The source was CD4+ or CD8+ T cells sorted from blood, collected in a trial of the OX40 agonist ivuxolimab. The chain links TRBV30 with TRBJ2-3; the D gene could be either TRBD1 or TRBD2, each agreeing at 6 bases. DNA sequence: TGTGCCGCCAGTCTGTGGGGGGCAGGGAGTCCCACAGATACGCAGTATTTT. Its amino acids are CAASLWGAGSPTDTQYF.